This T cell receptor (beta chain) emerged from a study of T cell responses to AZD1222 COVID-19 vaccine. Study-level findings and limits: The reported proportion of spike-specific TCRs targeting unmutated variant regions was nearly half.

Sequencing used immunoSEQ multiplex PCR; TCRdb keeps in-frame clones, though not all of them. This listing includes over 130,000 clones. To note about this clone: Its specificity is not known.

The sequencing sample was made of peripheral blood. This clonotype was sampled from an adult in good health.

CDR3 coding DNA: TGTGCCATCAGTGAACGGGGCCCCGGTGAGCAGTTCTTC. It specifies CAISERGPGEQFF. The V gene is TRBV10-3, the J gene TRBJ2-1; D tentatively fits TRBD1 or TRBD2 (5 bases each). The V end lost 3 bases, the J end lost 9 bases, and 12 bases lay between the germline ends. Germline V gives CDR1 ENHRY, CDR2 SYGVKD. The CDR3 length is 13 residues.